Listed here is a single T cell receptor beta chain. This sample stems from a study of blood T cell repertoires in COVID-19. At the level of the study: Whether acute or convalescent, the COVID-19 samples came from the United States, Italy and Spain. Sample material is recorded as cDNA or gDNA derived from T cells, B-cell-depleted T cells, or PBMCs.

Trimming removed 3 bases at V and 10 bases at J, with 22 bases between. CDR3 length: 17 amino acids. Germline CDR1 and CDR2: SNHLY and FYNNEI. In the original processing: Reference gene primers were amplified, and this amplification served to estimate nucleated cell counts. Assay: immunoSEQ multiplex PCR; the TCRdb copy retains only in-frame clones and omits some. D and trimming come from the DNA, and the V and J calls and clone size come from that table. The sample shows about 80,000 clones, approximately 78% of them seen only once. The rearrangement joins TRBV2 to TRBJ1-6; possibly TRBD1 for D (5 bases). Sequencing was done on a sample of peripheral blood. This sequence originates from an older woman with acute or convalescent COVID-19. The DNA of the CDR3 is TGTGCCAGCAGTGAGTCCCCCATATATCCTCAGGGATCACCCCTCCACTTT. Translated: CASSESPIYPQGSPLHF.